The clone carrying this T cell receptor beta chain was seen only a few times. Antigen unknown. These data come from a study of T-cell memory formation after mild COVID-19. Study summary: Clustering of TCRs was largely donor specific.

5'RACE with constant-segment primers yielded barcoded, UMI-tagged TCR alpha and TCR beta cDNA libraries. TCRdb re-derived calls from the 5' RACE reads in MiXCR, one entry per CDR3 protein. The table has over 450,000 distinct CDR3 sequences, around 20% seen once. Study-wide points: Clones shrinking from day 15 to 85 showed even CD4/CD8 mixes; later expanders tilted CD4+.

V gave up 4 bases and J gave up 6 bases; unmatched junction bases: 14. The CDR3 covers 17 residues. The germline V gene encodes CDR1 DFQATT and CDR2 SNEGSKA (reference sequence). The chain is built from TRBV20-1 and TRBJ2-1; TRBD1 matches at 11 bases. The TCR comes from an adult woman who had mild COVID-19 (a few samples of this study predate the infection). Cell type and time point are not known. Material for sequencing was PBMCs or a T cell subset sorted from them (not recorded which). CDR3 protein: CSANTGTGGFLSNEQFF. The CDR3, as DNA: TGCAGTGCTAATACCGGGACAGGGGGTTTTCTCAGCAATGAGCAGTTCTTC.